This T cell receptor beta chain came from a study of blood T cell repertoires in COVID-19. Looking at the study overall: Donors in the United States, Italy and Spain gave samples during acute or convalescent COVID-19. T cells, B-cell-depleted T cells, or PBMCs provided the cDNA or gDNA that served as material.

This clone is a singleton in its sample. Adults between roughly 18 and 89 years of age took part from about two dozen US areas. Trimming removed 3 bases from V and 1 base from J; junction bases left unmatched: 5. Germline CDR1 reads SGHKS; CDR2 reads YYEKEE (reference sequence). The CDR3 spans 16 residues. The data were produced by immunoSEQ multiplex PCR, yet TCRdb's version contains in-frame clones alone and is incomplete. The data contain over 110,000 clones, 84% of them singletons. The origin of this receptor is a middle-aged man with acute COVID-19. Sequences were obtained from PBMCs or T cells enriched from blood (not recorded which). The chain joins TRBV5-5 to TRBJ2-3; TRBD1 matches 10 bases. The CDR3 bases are TGTGCCAGCAGCTATTTGACAGGGGGCGGCACAGATACGCAGTATTTT. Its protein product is CASSYLTGGGTDTQYF.